This TCR beta chain was identified in a study of CD8 T cells in ankylosing spondylitis (dated by TCRdb to about 2017). A note on the overall study: The study set out to find disease-linked TCR variants by profiling T cell receptor beta repertoires in ankylosing spondylitis patients and healthy donors. The full study cohort was made up of about two dozen ankylosing spondylitis patients and some 100 healthy donors. Peripheral blood samples were taken, and synovial fluid was additionally collected from ankylosing spondylitis patients.

This clonotype was detected ten times or more. Its antigen remains unidentified. No base qualities exist here, and no much larger clone lies one base off it. The sample was run on an Illumina HiSeq 2500. TCR beta libraries were prepared by quantitative 5'-RACE with molecular barcodes. The study's own analysis went as follows. Disease-linked TCR variants were identified with a new computational method built on a probabilistic model of VDJ rearrangement. Through fastp at Q25 and MiXCR, TCRdb rebuilt clones from the public reads, retaining in-frame beta chains. Merged by CDR3 protein, the rows form single entries marked with the most common genes and DNA. TCRdb, rather than the study authors, made the V and J calls. The sample data list 130,000 or so distinct CDR3 sequences, and 6.5% to 9% of these were observed just once. Jointly, the top ten make up 12% of the sample. Trimming at the junction amounts to 3 bases on V and 1 base on J, and the germline ends lie 13 bases apart. The CDR3 covers 15 residues, taking in both the cysteine and the phenylalanine. Only the CDR3 region is kept as DNA, spanning 45 bases read in frame from base 1. From a lookup of the germline V gene (reference sequence), CDR1 and CDR2 are DFQATT and SNEGSKA.

General findings and caveats noted by the study authors: Significant enrichment of the disease-linked clones was reported in matched synovial fluid samples from ankylosing spondylitis patients. A CD8+ phenotype was shown by the disease-linked clones, which were found at relatively low frequencies in peripheral blood. Some motif variants were previously reported in synovial fluid and blood of reactive arthritis patients, suggesting common disease-initiation mechanisms. Blood from ankylosing spondylitis patients appeared to be characterized by a TCR beta motif composed of under ten highly homologous amino acid variants.

The chain links TRBV20-1 with TRBJ1-5; TRBD1 is perhaps the D gene, given 6 matching bases. What was sequenced was blood, either unsorted or a sorted T cell fraction (not recorded which). The TCR originated in a male donor with ankylosing spondylitis or in good health (not recorded which). The CDR3 corresponds to CSASLRGRSNQPQHF. The DNA sequence follows: TGCAGTGCTAGCCTGAGGGGGAGAAGCAATCAGCCCCAGCATTTT.